This TCR beta chain appears in the sequencing data of a study of shared clonotypes between healthy human individuals. The data were produced by immunoSEQ multiplex PCR, yet TCRdb's version contains in-frame clones alone and is incomplete. Among 2.3 million or so clones, over 85% were seen once, and the ten largest hold under 0.45%. Study-wide results and limits: Sequencing of the sorted subsets was shown by rarefaction to be incomplete despite large depth.

This CDR3 spans 14 amino acids. V was shortened by 0 bases and J by 0 bases, with 6 bases between the two germline ends. CDR1 is SGHRS, CDR2 YFSETQ, per germline. Comment on this clone: Antigen: not known. Other DNA sequences in this specimen translate into the identical CDR3.

Caucasian adults living in Nashville, Tennessee, provided all samples. Sequenced material: naive CD4+ T cells from PBMCs. Subset given: CD45RA+ positively selected. This chain uses TRBV5-1 with TRBJ1-1; D not certain. The sequence was collected from a man younger than 35 in good health. Some clones in this sample may be carry-over from other donors' samples. The CDR3 coding sequence is TGCGCCAGCAGCTTGGCGGGTATGAACACTGAAGCTTTCTTT. Amino acid sequence: CASSLAGMNTEAFF.